This T cell receptor beta chain was obtained from a study of patients and donors after allogeneic stem cell transplantation. This clonotype has more than one count but fewer than ten. TCRdb re-derived calls from the RT-PCR reads in MiXCR, one entry per CDR3 protein. The table includes around 240,000 distinct CDR3 sequences, 14% detected once. J was trimmed by 5 bases and V by 1 base; bases with no gene match: 13. The CDR3 length is 17 residues. The sequenced sample was blood, either unsorted or a sorted T cell fraction (not recorded which). The clonotype comes from a human donor who was either an allogeneic HSCT recipient or a stem cell or donor lymphocyte infusion donor (not recorded which). It is not recorded whose cells these are; they may come from a transplant donor. This chain joins TRBV12-3 or TRBV12-4 and TRBJ2-7; 8 nucleotides line up with TRBD2. CDR3 region: CASSLGAGVAGSNEQYF. The CDR3 nucleotides are TGTGCCAGCAGTTTAGGGGCTGGCGTAGCGGGGAGTAACGAGCAGTACTTC.